The source of this TCR beta chain is a study of T cells expressing NK-cell markers. Background on the study: It was sorted CD3+CD56-NKG2C+, CD3+CD56+NKG2C- and CD3+CD56+NKG2C+ T cells that provided the TCR beta repertoires.

One entry per CDR3 protein, without DNA, is what TCRdb gives after re-calling the 5' RACE reads. In all, the sample yields more than 400,000 distinct CDR3 sequences. The germline V gene has CDR1 SQVTM and CDR2 ANQGSEA. This CDR3 comprises 14 residues. Turning to this clonotype: What it binds is not known.

Study-level findings and limits: Expanded NKG2C+ T cell clones were not confirmed as HCMV-specific.

This sequence originates from a woman aged 18 to 75 in good health. The V gene is TRBV29-1, the J gene TRBJ2-2; TCRdb proposes TRBD1, but this gene call is untestable without DNA. Input material: blood T cells: a sorted CD56 or NKG2C T cell subset, CD4+ or CD8+ T cells, or bulk PBMC T cells (not recorded which). The CDR3 sequence: CSVARVPGTGELFF.